This T cell receptor (beta chain) derives from a study of human T cells and chemical hapten exposure. One entry per CDR3 protein, called by TCRdb with MiXCR from the RACE reads. The data show tens of thousands of distinct CDR3 sequences, with roughly 8.8% seen just once and 14% held by the top ten. Documented time point: pre-sensitization, week 0. The treatment was: therapeutic diphenylcyclopropenone sensitization with weekly scalp DPC. Blood sampling preceded each patch test application. This clonotype was found many times. Its antigen is not known. Study conclusions and caveats: Healthy individuals' immune responses may differ from those of donors, who had alopecia. TCRs exceeding a frequency of 1 in 1000 stayed unchanged under DPC sensitization.

The V gene's germline CDR1 is LGHDT and CDR2 YNNKEL (reference sequence). V lost 0 bases to trimming and J lost 0 bases, with 13 bases between them. The CDR3 is 17 residues long. This sample comprised whole blood, obtained in connection with sensitization to the hapten diphenylcyclopropenone (DPC). The receptor comes from a woman aged 40 to 50 with alopecia areata. Some clones in this sample may be carry-over from other donors' samples. This rearrangement joins TRBV3-1 to TRBJ2-3, with D tentatively TRBD1 (6 bases). In nucleotides, the CDR3 is TGTGCCAGCAGCCAAGACGGACAGACTATTAGCACAGATACGCAGTATTTT. Encoded protein: CASSQDGQTISTDTQYF.